This entry lists 26 T cell receptor beta chains sequenced from one sample in a study of cytomegalovirus exposure and HLA in healthy donors. PCR used 60 Vbeta primers and 13 Jbeta primers. Here immunoSEQ multiplex PCR was the method, and the copy in TCRdb shows in-frame clones only, minus some. The data hold 180,000 or so clones, with 60% to 85% observed a single time. The sequencing input was PBMCs. The receptors stem from a male donor in good health and CMV-seronegative.

This clone came up a few times. The chain couples TRBV7-9 to TRBJ1-6; D uncertain. The germline V and J ends were trimmed by 5 bases and 10 bases, with 12 bases remaining between them. This CDR3 spans 13 amino acids. Germline V CDR1 and CDR2: SEHNR, FQNEAQ (reference sequence). The CDR3 loop is CASSQQAGSPLHF. CDR3 sequence (DNA): TGTGCCAGCAGCCAGCAAGCGGGCTCACCCCTCCACTTT.

CDR3 bases: TGTGCCAGCAGTTCGGGACTAGAAATCTACGAGCAGTACTTC. It yields the protein CASSSGLEIYEQYF. The rearrangement joins TRBV27 to TRBJ2-7; 8 bases fit TRBD2. The CDR3 sequence is 14 residues long. CDR1 and CDR2 (germline): MNHEY, SMNVEV (reference sequence). Trimming took 4 bases from V and 3 from J; bases not matched to a gene: 5.

The CDR3 DNA reads as TGCGCCAGCAGCCAAGGGACTTATAGCAATCAGCCCCAGCATTTT. This gives the protein CASSQGTYSNQPQHF. The rearrangement uses TRBV4-1 and TRBJ1-5; D not resolved. Germline V CDR1 and CDR2: MGHRA, YSYEKL. This CDR3 is built from 15 residues. V was shortened by 1 base and J by 0 bases, with 7 bases between the two germline ends.

The CDR3 DNA sequence: TGCAGCGTTGTAAGACAGATGAACACTGAAGCTTTCTTT. Protein product: CSVVRQMNTEAFF. The rearrangement uses TRBV29-1 and TRBJ1-1, with D possibly TRBD1 on 5 matching bases. CDR3 length: 13 residues. V was pared by 4 bases and J by 0 bases, with 9 bases between. CDR1 and CDR2 from the germline V gene are SQVTM and ANQGSEA.

This clone occurred a few times. The chain carries TRBV19 and TRBJ2-7; D might be TRBD1 (6 bases). Trimming took 10 bases from V and 1 from J, leaving 14 bases between them. Germline V CDR1 and CDR2: LNHDA, SQIVND (reference sequence). This CDR3 is built from 13 residues. The CDR3 protein is CATQGRESYEQYF. In nucleotides, the CDR3 is TGTGCCACCCAGGGGAGAGAGTCCTACGAGCAGTACTTC.

The rearrangement links TRBV6-5 to TRBJ1-2; D gene unclear. Trimming took 2 bases from V and 4 from J, leaving 11 bases between them. Germline V lookup: CDR1 MNHEY, CDR2 SVGAGI. This CDR3 region has 14 residues. This chain's CDR3 is CASSYGPDGYGYTF. The DNA for the CDR3 is TGTGCCAGCAGTTACGGGCCGGATGGCTATGGCTACACCTTC.

This clone was recorded only once. The chain is built from TRBV12-5 and TRBJ1-2; 8 nucleotides align to TRBD1. The CDR3 has 18 residues. V lost 0 bases to trimming and J lost 6 bases; unmatched junction nucleotides: 15. Germline V gene data show CDR1 as LGHNT and CDR2 as FRNRAP. In DNA, the CDR3 is TGTGCTAGTGGTTTGGTACTGCGGCAGGGGGCGCCGGTTCATGGCTACACCTTC. It translates to CASGLVLRQGAPVHGYTF.

The chain carries TRBV5-1 and TRBJ1-5; D perhaps matches TRBD1 (5 bases). V was trimmed by 4 bases and J by 2 bases, leaving 10 bases between them. The CDR3 has 14 residues. Germline CDR1 reads SGHRS; CDR2 reads YFSETQ. The DNA for the CDR3 is TGCGCCAGCAGCGAAGGGGTTGGCAATCAGCCCCAGCATTTT. It is translated as CASSEGVGNQPQHF.

The V gene is TRBV18, the J gene TRBJ1-5; TRBD1 aligns across 8 bases. Germline V gene sequence: CDR1 KGHSH, CDR2 LQKENI. The CDR3 consists of 14 residues. The V segment lost 3 bases and the J segment 5 bases; nucleotides outside the gene matches: 3. The CDR3 sequence: CASSPRGLDQPQHF. The CDR3 DNA reads TGTGCCAGCTCACCCAGGGGGCTGGATCAGCCCCAGCATTTT.

This rearrangement joins TRBV6-1 to TRBJ2-3; the D gene is possibly TRBD2 (7 bases). CDR1 is MNHNS and CDR2 is SASEGT in the germline V gene. The CDR3 sequence is 15 residues long. Trimming took off 1 base at V and 0 bases at J, with 8 bases between the two ends. The chain's CDR3 is CASSEEGGSTDTQYF. The DNA of the CDR3 is TGTGCCAGCAGTGAAGAGGGGGGGAGCACAGATACGCAGTATTTT.

Comments on this clone: The junction shows a germline mismatch at one end, possibly a read error. The chain has TRBV19 and TRBJ1-5; D ambiguous. This CDR3 contains 13 residues. The germline V gene has CDR1 LNHDA and CDR2 SQIVND (reference sequence). Here the CDR3 DNA reads TGTGCCAGTAGTATGGCTAGCAATCAGTCCCAGCATTTT. It is translated as CASSMASNQSQHF. The variable domain in full, with the rest retrieved from reference TRBV19 and TRBJ1-5, is DGGITQSPKYLFRKEGQNVTLSCEQNLNHDAMYWYRQDPGQGLRLIYYSQIVNDFQKGDIAEGYSVSREKKESFPLTVTSAQKNPTAFYLCASSMASNQSQHFGDGTRLSIL.

This chain uses TRBV7-8 with TRBJ1-4, with 10 positions matching TRBD1. The germline V gene encodes CDR1 SGHVS and CDR2 FQNEAQ. This CDR3 has 14 amino acids. The junction had 4 bases not matched to a gene; V was cut back by 5 bases and J by 7 bases. The CDR3 DNA follows: TGTGCCAGCAGCCCTCGGACAGGGGGTGAAAAACTGTTTTTT. Protein: CASSPRTGGEKLFF.

CDR3 sequence reads: CATSREEAENQPQHF. In nucleotides, the CDR3 is TGTGCCACCAGCAGAGAAGAGGCTGAGAATCAGCCCCAGCATTTT. The chain couples TRBV15 to TRBJ1-5; unclear D gene. V was cut by 0 bases and J by 4 bases, with 10 bases left in between. CDR3 length equals 15 residues. Germline V lookup: CDR1 LNHNV, CDR2 YYDKDF (reference sequence).

V and J are TRBV28 and TRBJ2-3, with D possibly TRBD1 on 6 matching bases. CDR3 length equals 15 residues. The V end was cut by 6 bases, the J end by 2 bases, with 15 bases between. Germline V gives CDR1 MDHEN, CDR2 SYDVKM. CDR3 bases: TGTGCCAGCAGCCTACAGGGAAGTCCCACAGATACGCAGTATTTT. It encodes CASSLQGSPTDTQYF.

This chain connects TRBV6-4 to TRBJ1-1; 7 nucleotides match TRBD1. Germline values: CDR1 MRHNA, CDR2 SNTAGT. This CDR3 contains 14 residues. V gave up 0 bases and J gave up 4 bases; unmatched junction bases: 2. For the CDR3, the DNA is TGTGCCAGCAGTGACTCCGACAGGGCCACTGAAGCTTTCTTT. This encodes CASSDSDRATEAFF.

This clone was seen a single time. The chain links TRBV29-1 to TRBJ1-3; tentatively, D is TRBD1 (5 bases). This CDR3 spans 14 amino acids. The germline V gene has CDR1 SQVTM and CDR2 ANQGSEA. V lost 6 bases and J lost 2, with 14 bases in between. CDR3 bases: TGCAGCGTCGAATCAGGGTCCACTGGAAACACCATATATTTT. Protein product: CSVESGSTGNTIYF.

This rearrangement joins TRBV6-1 to TRBJ2-5; D is perhaps TRBD2 (5 bases). CDR1 and CDR2 (germline): MNHNS, SASEGT. With 4 bases removed from V and 3 bases from J, the gap between germline ends came to 9 bases. The CDR3 spans 13 residues. The CDR3: CASSVAGEETQYF. CDR3 nucleotides: TGTGCCAGCAGTGTGGCCGGGGAAGAGACCCAGTACTTC.

The chain is built from TRBV4-2 and TRBJ1-5; 12 nucleotides match TRBD1. V lost 0 bases to trimming and J lost 7 bases; unmatched junction nucleotides: 4. This CDR3 has 16 amino acids. Germline loops: CDR1 LGHNA, CDR2 YNFKEQ. Written as DNA, the CDR3 is TGTGCCAGCAGCCAAGAGGGGACAGGGGGCAGACAGCCCCAGCATTTT. Translation gives CASSQEGTGGRQPQHF.

This clone was seen a handful of times. The chain uses TRBV6-1 and TRBJ2-1; TRBD2 matches 9 bases. The length of the CDR3 is 15 residues. The junction had 4 bases not matched to a gene; V was cut back by 3 bases and J by 4 bases. Germline V lookup: CDR1 MNHNS, CDR2 SASEGT. Here the CDR3 DNA reads TGTGCCAGCAGTGACGAAGCGGGAGGTTACAATGAGCAGTTCTTC. It yields the protein CASSDEAGGYNEQFF.

The J gene is TRBJ1-5, the V gene TRBV19; D perhaps matches TRBD1 (5 bases). CDR3 length: 15 residues. Germline V gene lookup returns CDR1 LNHDA and CDR2 SQIVND (reference sequence). Trimming pared 7 bases from V and 4 bases from J, leaving 17 bases between. The CDR3 nucleotides are TGTGCCAGTACCGAGAGTAGGGGCTTAAATCAGCCCCAGCATTTT. Its translation is CASTESRGLNQPQHF.

Comment on this clone: A read error may account for a junction end that differs from germline. The chain employs TRBV9 and TRBJ2-1; tentative D call: TRBD2 (6 bases). Germline CDR1 reads SGDLS; CDR2 reads YYNGEE. There are 12 residues in the CDR3. The CDR3 loop is CASSAPRDSPVF. The CDR3 bases are TGTGCCAGCAGCGCCCCCCGGGACTCCCCGGTCTTC.

V gene TRBV6-5 combines with J gene TRBJ2-3, with 7 nucleotides matching TRBD1. The CDR3 is made up of 14 amino acids. Germline values: CDR1 MNHEY, CDR2 SVGAGI. V trimming: 5 bases; J trimming: 0 bases; junction bases outside the gene matches: 2. CDR3 region: CASSLDRSTDTQYF. The CDR3 nucleotides read TGTGCCAGCAGTCTGGACAGGAGCACAGATACGCAGTATTTT.

J is TRBJ2-5 and V is TRBV29-1; 7 bases map to TRBD1. The last part of the DNA fits TRBJ2-7 better; the J call may be wrong. Germline V gene sequence: CDR1 SQVTM, CDR2 ANQGSEA. The CDR3 runs to 15 residues. The CDR3 here is CSVEDWRQGVYEQYF. The DNA for the CDR3 is TGCAGCGTTGAAGATTGGCGGCAGGGGGTCTACGAGCAGTACTTC.

This clone was seen a handful of times. The chain carries TRBV11-3 and TRBJ2-1, with D possibly TRBD2 on 5 matching bases. In germline, CDR1 is SGHNT, CDR2 YENEEA. The CDR3 length is 13 residues. Deletions cut 1 base from V and 8 bases from J, with 9 bases between. CDR3 in amino acids: CASSLVWRDEQFF. As DNA, the CDR3 is TGTGCCAGCAGCTTAGTGTGGCGGGATGAGCAGTTCTTC.

This clone was counted a few times. The chain recombines TRBV7-9 with TRBJ2-1, with 7 bases aligning to TRBD1. There are 15 residues in the CDR3. After removal of 3 bases from V and 4 bases from J, the junction contained 6 bases not matched to a gene. Germline V gene data show CDR1 as SEHNR and CDR2 as FQNEAQ (reference sequence). CDR3 nucleotides: TGTGCCAGCAGCTTGAGGGGACAGATATACAATGAGCAGTTCTTC. Protein: CASSLRGQIYNEQFF.

The CDR3 reads CASAPRDYSPLHF. The CDR3 DNA follows: TGTGCTAGTGCCCCACGGGACTATTCACCCCTCCACTTT. The chain combines TRBV12-5 with TRBJ1-6; possible D gene TRBD1, 5 bases. V lost 7 bases and J 8 bases, leaving 12 bases between the germline ends. Germline loops: CDR1 LGHNT, CDR2 FRNRAP. This CDR3 has 13 amino acids.